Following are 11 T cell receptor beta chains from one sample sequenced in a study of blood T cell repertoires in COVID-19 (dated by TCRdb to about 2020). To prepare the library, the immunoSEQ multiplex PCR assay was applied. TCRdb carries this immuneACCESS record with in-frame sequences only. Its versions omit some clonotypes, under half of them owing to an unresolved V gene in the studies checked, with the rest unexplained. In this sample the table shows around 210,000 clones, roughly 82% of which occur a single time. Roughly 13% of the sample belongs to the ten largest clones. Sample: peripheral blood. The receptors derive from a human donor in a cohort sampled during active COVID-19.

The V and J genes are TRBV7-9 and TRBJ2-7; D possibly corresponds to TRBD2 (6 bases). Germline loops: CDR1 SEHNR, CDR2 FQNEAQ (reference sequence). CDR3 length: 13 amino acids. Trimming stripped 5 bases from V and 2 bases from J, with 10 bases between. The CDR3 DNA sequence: TGTGCCAGCAGCCCTCGGGGGACCTACGAGCAGTACTTC. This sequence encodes CASSPRGTYEQYF.

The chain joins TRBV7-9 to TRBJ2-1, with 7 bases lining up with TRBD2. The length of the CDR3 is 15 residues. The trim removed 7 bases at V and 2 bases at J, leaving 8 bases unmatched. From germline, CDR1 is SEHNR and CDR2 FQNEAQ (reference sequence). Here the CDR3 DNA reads TGTGCCAGCATCCCCGGGGCGGGAGCCTACAATGAGCAGTTCTTC. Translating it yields CASIPGAGAYNEQFF.

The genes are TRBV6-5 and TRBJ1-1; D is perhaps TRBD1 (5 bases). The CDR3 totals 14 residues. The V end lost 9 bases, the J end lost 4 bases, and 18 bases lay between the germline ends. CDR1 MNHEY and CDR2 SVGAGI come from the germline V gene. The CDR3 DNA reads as TGTGCCAGTTCAAGCGGGGGAAGGAGCACTGAAGCTTTCTTT. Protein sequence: CASSSGGRSTEAFF.

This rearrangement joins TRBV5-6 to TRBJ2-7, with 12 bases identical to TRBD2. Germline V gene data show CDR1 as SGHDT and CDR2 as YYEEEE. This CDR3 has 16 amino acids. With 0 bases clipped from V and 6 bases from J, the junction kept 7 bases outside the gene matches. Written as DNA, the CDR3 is TGTGCCAGCAGCTTGGGACTAGCGGGAGAGGTAGGCGAGCAGTACTTC. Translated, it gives CASSLGLAGEVGEQYF.

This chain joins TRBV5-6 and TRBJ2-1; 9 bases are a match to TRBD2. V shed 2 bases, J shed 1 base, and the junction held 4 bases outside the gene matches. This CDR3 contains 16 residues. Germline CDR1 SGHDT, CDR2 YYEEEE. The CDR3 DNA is TGTGCCAGCAGCTTACCTCTAGCGGGGTCCTACAATGAGCAGTTCTTC. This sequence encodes CASSLPLAGSYNEQFF. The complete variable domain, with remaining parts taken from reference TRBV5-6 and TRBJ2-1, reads DAGVTQSPTHLIKTRGQQVTLRCSPKSGHDTVSWYQQALGQGPQFIFQYYEEEERQRGNFPDRFSGHQFPNYSSELNVNALLLGDSALYLCASSLPLAGSYNEQFFGPGTRLTVL.

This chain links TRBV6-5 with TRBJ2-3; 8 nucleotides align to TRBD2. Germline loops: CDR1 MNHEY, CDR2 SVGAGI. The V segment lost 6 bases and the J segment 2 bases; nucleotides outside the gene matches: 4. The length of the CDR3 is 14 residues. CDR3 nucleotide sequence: TGTGCCAGCAGCCGGGGGGGGTTCACAGATACGCAGTATTTT. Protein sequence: CASSRGGFTDTQYF.

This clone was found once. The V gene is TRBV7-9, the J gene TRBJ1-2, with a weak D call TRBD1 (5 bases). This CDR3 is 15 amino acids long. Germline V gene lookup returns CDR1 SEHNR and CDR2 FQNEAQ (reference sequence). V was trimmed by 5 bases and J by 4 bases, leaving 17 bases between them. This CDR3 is CASSEGGAGPYGYTF. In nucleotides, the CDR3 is TGTGCCAGCAGCGAAGGTGGGGCAGGGCCCTATGGCTACACCTTC.

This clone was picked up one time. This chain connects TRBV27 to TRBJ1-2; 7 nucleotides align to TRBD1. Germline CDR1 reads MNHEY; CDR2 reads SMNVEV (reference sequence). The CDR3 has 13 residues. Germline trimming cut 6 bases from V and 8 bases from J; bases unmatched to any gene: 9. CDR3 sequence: CASRTDRVRGYTF. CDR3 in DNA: TGTGCCAGCAGAACCGACAGGGTTAGGGGCTACACCTTC.

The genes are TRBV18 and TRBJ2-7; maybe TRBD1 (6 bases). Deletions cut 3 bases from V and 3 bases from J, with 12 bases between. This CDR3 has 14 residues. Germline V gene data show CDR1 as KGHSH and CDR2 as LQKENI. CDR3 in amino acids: CASSPTGMGYEQYF. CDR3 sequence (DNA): TGTGCCAGCTCACCGACAGGCATGGGCTACGAGCAGTACTTC.

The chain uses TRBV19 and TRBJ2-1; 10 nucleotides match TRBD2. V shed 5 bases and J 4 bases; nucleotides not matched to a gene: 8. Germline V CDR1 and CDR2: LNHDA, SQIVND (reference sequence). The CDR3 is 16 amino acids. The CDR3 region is CASSPLAGVGYNEQFF. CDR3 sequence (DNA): TGTGCCAGTAGTCCTCTAGCGGGAGTGGGGTACAATGAGCAGTTCTTC.

The CDR3 DNA is TGTGCCAGCAGTTACGGACAGAATCAGCCCCAGCATTTT. The encoded protein is CASSYGQNQPQHF. The genes are TRBV27 and TRBJ1-5, with D tentatively TRBD1 (6 bases). Trimming pared 4 bases from V and 4 bases from J, leaving 8 bases between. Per the germline V gene, CDR1 is MNHEY and CDR2 is SMNVEV (reference sequence). This CDR3 region has 13 residues.